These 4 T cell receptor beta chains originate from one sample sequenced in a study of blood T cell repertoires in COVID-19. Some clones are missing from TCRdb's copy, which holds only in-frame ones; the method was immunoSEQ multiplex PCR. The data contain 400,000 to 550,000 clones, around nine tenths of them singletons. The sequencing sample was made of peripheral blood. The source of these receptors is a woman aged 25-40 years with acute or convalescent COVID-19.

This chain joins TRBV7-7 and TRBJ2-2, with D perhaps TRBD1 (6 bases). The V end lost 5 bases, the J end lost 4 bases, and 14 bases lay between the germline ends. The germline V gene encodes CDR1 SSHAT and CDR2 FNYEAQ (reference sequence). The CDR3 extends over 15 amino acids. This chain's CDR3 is CASSNVLRGTGELFF. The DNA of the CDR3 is TGTGCCAGCAGCAACGTGCTCAGGGGCACCGGGGAGCTGTTTTTT.

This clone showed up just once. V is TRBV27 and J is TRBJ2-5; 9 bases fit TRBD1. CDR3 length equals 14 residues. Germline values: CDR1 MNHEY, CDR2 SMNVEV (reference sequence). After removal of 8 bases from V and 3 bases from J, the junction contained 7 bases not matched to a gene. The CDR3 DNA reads TGTGCCAGCCCCCGGACAGGGGAGAAAGAGACCCAGTACTTC. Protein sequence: CASPRTGEKETQYF.

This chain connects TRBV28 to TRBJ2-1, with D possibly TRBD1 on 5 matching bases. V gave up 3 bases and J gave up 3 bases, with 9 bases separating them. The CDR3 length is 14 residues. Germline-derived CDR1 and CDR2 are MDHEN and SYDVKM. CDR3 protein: CASSFGDSYNEQFF. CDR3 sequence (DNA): TGTGCCAGCAGTTTCGGTGACAGCTACAATGAGCAGTTCTTC.

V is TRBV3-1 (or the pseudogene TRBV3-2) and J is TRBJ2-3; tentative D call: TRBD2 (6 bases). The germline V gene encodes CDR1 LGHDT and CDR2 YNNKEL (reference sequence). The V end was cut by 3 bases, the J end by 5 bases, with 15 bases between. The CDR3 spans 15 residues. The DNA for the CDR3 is TGTGCCAGCAGCCAGTCGGGACTCAGGCTAGATACGCAGTATTTT. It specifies CASSQSGLRLDTQYF.